Each of the 4 T cell receptor beta chains below was sequenced from the same sample in a study of blood T cells in healthy people across ages. Then a second PCR, running roughly 7 to 11 cycles, was carried out with a sample-barcoded 5' primer and a J-beta primer mix. Via MiXCR, TCRdb re-called the 5' RACE reads, giving one row per CDR3 protein. The sample has 920,000 or so distinct CDR3 sequences; over 35% are singletons. The sample comprised blood. The receptors come from a woman in her sixties in good health.

This clonotype showed up just a few times. The rearrangement links TRBV10-1 to TRBJ2-1, with 10 bases fitting TRBD2. The CDR3 length is 13 residues. The germline CDR1 and CDR2 sequences are WNHNN and SYGVQD (reference sequence). Losses at the gene ends were 4 bases for V and 10 bases for J; bases not matched to a gene: 4. The CDR3 sequence is CASSGQLAGEQFF. CDR3 DNA: TGCGCCAGCAGTGGGCAACTAGCGGGAGAGCAGTTCTTC.

A note on this clonotype: At one boundary the junction diverges from the germline segment, which might be a read error. The chain couples TRBV6-4 to TRBJ2-1, with D possibly matching TRBD2 (5 bases). This CDR3 contains 13 residues. From germline, CDR1 is MRHNA and CDR2 SNTAGT. The CDR3 is CASNDSGNNEQFF. CDR3 nucleotides: TGTGCCAGCAATGACTCCGGGAATAATGAGCAGTTCTTC.

This clonotype was counted between two and nine times. The V and J genes are TRBV12-3 or TRBV12-4 and TRBJ2-5, with a possible D match to TRBD1 (6 bases). The CDR3 covers 12 residues. The germline V and J ends were trimmed by 4 bases and 7 bases, with 10 bases remaining between them. CDR3 sequence reads: CASSWGPGTQYF. CDR3 DNA sequence: TGTGCCAGCAGTTGGGGGCCGGGGACCCAGTACTTC.

The sample holds a few counts of this clonotype. The chain joins TRBV7-3 to TRBJ2-7; TRBD1 matches at 11 bases. V shed 1 base, J shed 5 bases, and the junction held 13 bases outside the gene matches. The CDR3 has 18 amino acids. CDR1 and CDR2 from the germline V gene are SGHTA and FQGTGA. This CDR3 is CASSLSVVKGQGVDEQYF. The CDR3 DNA sequence: TGTGCCAGCAGCTTAAGCGTTGTGAAGGGACAGGGGGTGGACGAGCAGTACTTC.